This T cell receptor (beta chain) was retrieved from a study of control samples from healthy donors and cancer patients. Here immunoSEQ multiplex PCR was the method, and the copy in TCRdb shows in-frame clones only, minus some. Seen here are over 110,000 clones, 80% to 90% observed once, and the top ten hold just over 8.5%. This clone showed up just once. This TCR came from a woman aged 30 to 39 in good health. The specimen was blood.

This CDR3 reads CAWSVSGADGYTF. DNA of the CDR3: TGTGCCTGGAGTGTCTCAGGGGCAGATGGCTACACCTTC. The rearrangement joins TRBV30 to TRBJ1-2; tentatively, D is TRBD1 (6 bases). V was clipped by 0 bases and J by 6 bases, with 11 bases between them. There are 13 residues in the CDR3. Germline CDR1 and CDR2: GTSNPN and SVGIG (reference sequence).